This T cell receptor beta chain was identified in a study of blood T cell repertoires in COVID-19. Study context: The United States, Italy and Spain supplied acute and convalescent COVID-19 samples.

Trimming took 0 bases from V and 5 from J, leaving 14 bases between them. The CDR3 has 16 residues. Per the germline V gene, CDR1 is MNHEY and CDR2 is SVGAGI. Profiled with immunoSEQ multiplex PCR; TCRdb holds only in-frame clones, not every one. Of some 150,000 clones detected, approximately 90% appear once; the ten largest clones hold approximately 4.3%. The receptor was derived from a man between 45 and 60 years old who had recovered from COVID-19. The chain couples TRBV6-5 to TRBJ1-3, with D perhaps TRBD1 (5 bases). Sequencing was done on a sample of PBMCs or T cells enriched from blood (not recorded which). The CDR3 spells CASSYSPQGVRNTIYF. The CDR3 DNA reads as TGTGCCAGCAGTTACTCACCGCAGGGCGTACGAAACACCATATATTTT.